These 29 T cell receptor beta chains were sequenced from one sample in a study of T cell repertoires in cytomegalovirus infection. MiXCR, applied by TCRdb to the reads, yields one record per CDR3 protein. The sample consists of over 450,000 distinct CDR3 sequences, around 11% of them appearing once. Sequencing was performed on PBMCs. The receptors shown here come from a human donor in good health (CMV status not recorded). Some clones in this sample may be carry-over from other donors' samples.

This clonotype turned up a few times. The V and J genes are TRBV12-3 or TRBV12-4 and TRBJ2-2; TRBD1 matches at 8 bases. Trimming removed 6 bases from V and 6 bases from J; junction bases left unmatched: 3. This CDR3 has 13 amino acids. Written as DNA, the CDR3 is TGTGCCAGCAGCCAACAGGGGGCCGGGGAGCTGTTTTTT. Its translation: CASSQQGAGELFF.

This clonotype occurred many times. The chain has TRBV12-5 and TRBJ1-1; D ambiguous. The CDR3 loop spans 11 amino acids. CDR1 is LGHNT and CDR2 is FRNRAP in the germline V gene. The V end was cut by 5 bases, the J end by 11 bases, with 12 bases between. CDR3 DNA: TGTGCTAGTGGTAACCGACACGGCGCTTTCTTT. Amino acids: CASGNRHGAFF.

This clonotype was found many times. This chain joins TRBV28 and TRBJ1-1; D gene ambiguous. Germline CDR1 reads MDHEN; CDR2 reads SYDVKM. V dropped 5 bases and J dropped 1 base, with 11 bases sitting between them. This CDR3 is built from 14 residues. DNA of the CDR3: TGTGCCAGCAGTCCGTGGACGGAGAACACTGAAGCTTTCTTT. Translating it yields CASSPWTENTEAFF.

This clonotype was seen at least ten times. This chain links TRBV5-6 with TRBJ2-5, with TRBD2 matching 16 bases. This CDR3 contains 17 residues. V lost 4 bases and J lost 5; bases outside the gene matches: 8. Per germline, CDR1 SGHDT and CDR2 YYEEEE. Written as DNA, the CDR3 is TGTGCCAGCAGCGGCGGGACTAGCGGGAGGGCCTGGGAGACCCAGTACTTC. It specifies CASSGGTSGRAWETQYF.

The CDR3 spells CSARARGQGGYEQYF. CDR3 DNA sequence: TGCAGTGCTAGAGCGCGGGGACAGGGCGGCTACGAGCAGTACTTC. This sequence joins TRBV20-1 and TRBJ2-7; 9 positions agree with TRBD1. V was clipped by 1 base and J by 3 bases; unmatched bases: 7. The CDR3 extends over 15 amino acids. Germline values: CDR1 DFQATT, CDR2 SNEGSKA (reference sequence).

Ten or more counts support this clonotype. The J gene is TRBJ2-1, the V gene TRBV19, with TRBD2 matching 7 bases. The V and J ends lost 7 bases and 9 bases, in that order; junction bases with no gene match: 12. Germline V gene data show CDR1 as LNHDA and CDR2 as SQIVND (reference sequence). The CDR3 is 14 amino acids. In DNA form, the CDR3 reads TGTGCCAGTAAGGGGTCGGGAGGTCTAACTGAGCAGTTCTTC. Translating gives CASKGSGGLTEQFF.

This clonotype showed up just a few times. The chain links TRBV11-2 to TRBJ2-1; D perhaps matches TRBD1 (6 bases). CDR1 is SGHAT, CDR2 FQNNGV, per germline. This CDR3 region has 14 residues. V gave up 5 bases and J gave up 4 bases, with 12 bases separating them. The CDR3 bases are TGTGCCAGCAGCCCGGACAGCATTTACAATGAGCAGTTCTTC. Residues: CASSPDSIYNEQFF.

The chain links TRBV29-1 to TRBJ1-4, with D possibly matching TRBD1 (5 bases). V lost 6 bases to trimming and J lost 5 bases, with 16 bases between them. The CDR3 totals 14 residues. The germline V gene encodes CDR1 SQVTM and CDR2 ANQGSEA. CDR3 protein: CSVGVTGRNEKLFF. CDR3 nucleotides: TGCAGCGTGGGGGTTACCGGTCGGAATGAAAAACTGTTTTTT.

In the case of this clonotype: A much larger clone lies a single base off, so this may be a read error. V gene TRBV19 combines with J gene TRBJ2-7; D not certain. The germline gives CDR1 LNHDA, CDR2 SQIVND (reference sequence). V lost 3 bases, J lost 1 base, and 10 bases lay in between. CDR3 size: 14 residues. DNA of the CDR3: TGTGCCAGTAGTATTGGCCTAGGGTCCTACGAGCAGTACTTC. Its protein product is CASSIGLGSYEQYF. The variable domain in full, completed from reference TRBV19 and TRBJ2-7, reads DGGITQSPKYLFRKEGQNVTLSCEQNLNHDAMYWYRQDPGQGLRLIYYSQIVNDFQKGDIAEGYSVSREKKESFPLTVTSAQKNPTAFYLCASSIGLGSYEQYFGPGTRLTVT.

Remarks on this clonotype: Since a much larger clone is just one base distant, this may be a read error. CDR3 sequence (DNA): TGTGCCAGCAGCCCGATAAGTGCACGGGGGGAGCTGTTTTTT. Amino acid sequence: CASSPISARGELFF. The chain employs TRBV7-3 and TRBJ2-2; D is unclear. Per germline, CDR1 SGHTA and CDR2 FQGTGA. V lost 5 bases to trimming and J lost 8 bases, with 15 bases between them. The CDR3 length is 14 residues.

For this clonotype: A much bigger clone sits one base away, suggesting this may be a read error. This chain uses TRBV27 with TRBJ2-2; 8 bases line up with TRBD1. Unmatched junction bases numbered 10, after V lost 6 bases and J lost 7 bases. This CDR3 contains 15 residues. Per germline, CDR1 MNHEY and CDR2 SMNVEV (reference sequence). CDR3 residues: CASSHGQGGIGELFF. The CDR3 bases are TGTGCCAGCAGCCACGGACAGGGTGGCATCGGGGAGCTGTTTTTT.

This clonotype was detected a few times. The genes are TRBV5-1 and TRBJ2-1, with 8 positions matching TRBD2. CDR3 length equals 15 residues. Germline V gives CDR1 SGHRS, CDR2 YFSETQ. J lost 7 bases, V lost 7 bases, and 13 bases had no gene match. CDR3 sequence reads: CASRAVSGSLNEQFF. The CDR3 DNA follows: TGCGCCAGCCGGGCCGTAAGCGGGAGTCTGAATGAGCAGTTCTTC.

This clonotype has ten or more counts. DNA for the CDR3: TGTGCCAGCAGTGAATATCGCAGGGGTTACGAGCAGTACTTC. Encoded protein: CASSEYRRGYEQYF. The chain employs TRBV25-1 and TRBJ2-7; D may be TRBD1 (6 bases). V lost 0 bases to trimming and J lost 4 bases, with 10 bases between them. Germline assignment: CDR1 MGHDK and CDR2 SYGVNS. The CDR3 has 14 amino acids.

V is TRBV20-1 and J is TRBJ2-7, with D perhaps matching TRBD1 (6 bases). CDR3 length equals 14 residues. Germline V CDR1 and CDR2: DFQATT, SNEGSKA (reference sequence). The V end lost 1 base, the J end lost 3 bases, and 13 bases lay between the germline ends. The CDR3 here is CSARGIQGHYEQYF. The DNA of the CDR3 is TGCAGTGCTAGAGGGATACAGGGACACTACGAGCAGTACTTC.

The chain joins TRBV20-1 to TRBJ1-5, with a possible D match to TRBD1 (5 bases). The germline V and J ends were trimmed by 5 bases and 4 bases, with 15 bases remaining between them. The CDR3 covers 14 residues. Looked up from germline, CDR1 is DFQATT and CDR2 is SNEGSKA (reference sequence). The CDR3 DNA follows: TGCAGTGCTGCTGCAGGGCCCCCTAATCAGCCCCAGCATTTT. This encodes CSAAAGPPNQPQHF.

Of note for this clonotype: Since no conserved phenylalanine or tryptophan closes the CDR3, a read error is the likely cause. In DNA, the CDR3 is TGCAGTGCTGCCCGGACAGGGTTACGGACACCCCTCCACTAT. Protein: CSAARTGLRTPLHY. This chain joins TRBV20-1 and TRBJ1-6; 8 bases align to TRBD1. The germline gives CDR1 DFQATT, CDR2 SNEGSKA (reference sequence). The CDR3 extends over 14 amino acids. The V segment lost 5 bases and the J segment 11 bases; nucleotides outside the gene matches: 11.

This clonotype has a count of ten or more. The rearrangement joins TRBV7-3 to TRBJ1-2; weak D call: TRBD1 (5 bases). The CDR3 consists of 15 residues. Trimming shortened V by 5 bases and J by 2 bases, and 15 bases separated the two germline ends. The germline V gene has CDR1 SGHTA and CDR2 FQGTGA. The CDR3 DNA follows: TGTGCCAGCAGCCCGGCGGTGGGGCGAAACTATGGCTACACCTTC. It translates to CASSPAVGRNYGYTF.

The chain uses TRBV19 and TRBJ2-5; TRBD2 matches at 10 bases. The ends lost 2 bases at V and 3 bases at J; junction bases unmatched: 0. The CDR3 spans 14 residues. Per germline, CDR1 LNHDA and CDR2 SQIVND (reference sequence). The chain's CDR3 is CASSILAGEETQYF. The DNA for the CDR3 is TGTGCCAGTAGTATACTAGCGGGGGAAGAGACCCAGTACTTC.

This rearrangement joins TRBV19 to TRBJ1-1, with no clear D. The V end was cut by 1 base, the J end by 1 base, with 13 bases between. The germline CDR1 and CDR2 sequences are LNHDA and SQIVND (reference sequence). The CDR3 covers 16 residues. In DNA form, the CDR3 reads TGTGCCAGTAGTATAGGGAAGGCAGAGCGGAACACTGAAGCTTTCTTT. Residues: CASSIGKAERNTEAFF.

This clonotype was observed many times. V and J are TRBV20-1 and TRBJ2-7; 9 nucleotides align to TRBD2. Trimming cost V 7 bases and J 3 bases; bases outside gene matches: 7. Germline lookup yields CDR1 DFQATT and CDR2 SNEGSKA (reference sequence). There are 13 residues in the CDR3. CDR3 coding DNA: TGCAGTGTCGGCGGGAGGGCCCTCTACGAGCAGTACTTC. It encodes CSVGGRALYEQYF.

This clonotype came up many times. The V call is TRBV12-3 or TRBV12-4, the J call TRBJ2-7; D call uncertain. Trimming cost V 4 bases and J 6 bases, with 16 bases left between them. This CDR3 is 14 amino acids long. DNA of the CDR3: TGTGCCAGCAGTTCGGCCCCTGCCATTAGCGAGCAGTACTTC. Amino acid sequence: CASSSAPAISEQYF.

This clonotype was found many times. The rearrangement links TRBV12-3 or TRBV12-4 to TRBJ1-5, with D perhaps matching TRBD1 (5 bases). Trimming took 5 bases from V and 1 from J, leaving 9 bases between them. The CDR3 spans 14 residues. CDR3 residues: CASSAGTSNQPQHF. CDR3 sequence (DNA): TGTGCCAGCAGTGCAGGGACCAGCAATCAGCCCCAGCATTTT.

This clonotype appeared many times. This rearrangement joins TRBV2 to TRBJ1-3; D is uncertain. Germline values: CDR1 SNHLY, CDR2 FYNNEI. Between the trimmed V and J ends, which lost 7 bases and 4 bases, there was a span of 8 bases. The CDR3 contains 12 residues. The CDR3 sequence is CASIGGGNTIYF. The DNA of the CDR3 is TGTGCCAGCATCGGTGGGGGAAACACCATATATTTT.

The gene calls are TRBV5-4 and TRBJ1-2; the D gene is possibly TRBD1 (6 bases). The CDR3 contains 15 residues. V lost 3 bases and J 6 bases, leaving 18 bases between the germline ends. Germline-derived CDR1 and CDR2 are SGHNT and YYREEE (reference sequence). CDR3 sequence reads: CASSSGVLGADGYTF. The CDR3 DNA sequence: TGTGCCAGCAGCTCGGGGGTTCTGGGGGCGGATGGCTACACCTTC.

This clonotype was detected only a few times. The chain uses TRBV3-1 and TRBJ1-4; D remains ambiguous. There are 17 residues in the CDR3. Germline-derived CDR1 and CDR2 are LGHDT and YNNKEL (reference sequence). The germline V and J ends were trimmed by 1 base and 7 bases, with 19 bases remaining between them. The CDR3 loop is CASSQGVGYLKAEKLFF. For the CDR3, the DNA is TGTGCCAGCAGCCAAGGTGTAGGGTACCTAAAGGCTGAAAAACTGTTTTTT.

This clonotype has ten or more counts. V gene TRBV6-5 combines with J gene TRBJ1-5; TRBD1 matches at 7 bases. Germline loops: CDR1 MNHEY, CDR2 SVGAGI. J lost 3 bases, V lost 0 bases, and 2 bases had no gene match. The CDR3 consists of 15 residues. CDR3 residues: CASSYSGTDNQPQHF. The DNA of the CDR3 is TGTGCCAGCAGTTACTCCGGGACAGACAATCAGCCCCAGCATTTT.

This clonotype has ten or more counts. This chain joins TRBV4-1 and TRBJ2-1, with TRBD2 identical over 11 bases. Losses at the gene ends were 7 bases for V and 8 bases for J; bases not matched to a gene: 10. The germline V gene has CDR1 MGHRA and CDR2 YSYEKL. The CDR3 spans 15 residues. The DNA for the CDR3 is TGCGCCAGCACCAAACTAGCGGGAGTGACTTATGAGCAGTTCTTC. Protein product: CASTKLAGVTYEQFF.

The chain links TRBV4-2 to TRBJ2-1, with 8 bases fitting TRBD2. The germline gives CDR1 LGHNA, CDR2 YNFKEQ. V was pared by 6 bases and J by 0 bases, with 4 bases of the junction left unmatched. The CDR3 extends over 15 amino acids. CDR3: CASSVGGVSYNEQFF. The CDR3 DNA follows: TGTGCCAGCAGTGTCGGGGGGGTCTCCTACAATGAGCAGTTCTTC.

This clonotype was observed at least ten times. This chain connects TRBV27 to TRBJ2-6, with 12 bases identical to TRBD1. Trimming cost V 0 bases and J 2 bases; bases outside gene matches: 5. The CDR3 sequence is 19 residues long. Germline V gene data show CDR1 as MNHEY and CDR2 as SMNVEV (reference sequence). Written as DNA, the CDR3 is TGTGCCAGCAGTTTATCCCCGGGACAGGGGGCAGCTGGGGCCAACGTCCTGACTTTC. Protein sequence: CASSLSPGQGAAGANVLTF.